This T cell receptor (beta chain) was captured in a study of blood T cell repertoires in COVID-19. This CDR3 comprises 15 residues. The germline V gene has CDR1 SNHLY and CDR2 FYNNEI. Trimming pared 3 bases from V and 1 base from J, leaving 12 bases between. Per the study methods: Quantification of nucleated cells was approximated via reference gene primer amplification. The repertoire was sequenced with immunoSEQ multiplex PCR; TCRdb's copy has only in-frame clones and lacks some. Clone size and the V and J calls come from that table; the DNA yielded D and trimming. The sample has fewer than 250,000 clones, approximately 80% seen once.

This chain uses TRBV2 with TRBJ1-1; D is perhaps TRBD1 (5 bases). The sequence was obtained from a woman aged 55-69 years with active or convalescent COVID-19. The source material was peripheral blood. CDR3 DNA sequence: TGTGCCAGCAGTGACAGGGTGTTGGAGAACACTGAAGCTTTCTTT. This gives the protein CASSDRVLENTEAFF.